The clone carrying this TCR beta chain has a count of ten or more. Its specificity is not known. Germline trimming cut 3 bases from V and 7 bases from J; bases unmatched to any gene: 1. The V gene's germline CDR1 is LGHDT and CDR2 YNNKEL (reference sequence). The CDR3 runs 12 residues. Molecular barcoded adaptors covering alpha/delta and beta/gamma chains were used on around 370 ng RNA. Using its own MiXCR run on the reads, TCRdb lists one record per CDR3 protein. The sample includes about 54,000 distinct CDR3 sequences, roughly an eighth of them seen just once. The record originates from a study of read filtering for tumor transcriptome and immune sequencing. Study background: By R-ISS, stages I, II and III held approximately 8, 16 and 7 patients. Whole-transcriptome libraries were prepared after DNase treatment.

Findings of the study overall: RNA-seq captured clonotypes less deeply and reliably than IR-seq. In IR-seq, single-read clonotypes were around 80% of clonotypes but about 3.5% of reads.

Sequencing used a population of CD138-negative cells sorted from bone marrow. The V gene is TRBV3-1, the J gene TRBJ1-2; 8 bases agree with TRBD1. The sequence derives from a donor at least 40 years old with multiple myeloma. The CDR3 nucleotides read TGTGCCAGCAGCCAGACAGGGGCTGGCTACACCTTC. As protein: CASSQTGAGYTF.